The 27 T cell receptor beta chains below were found in one sample sequenced in a study of blood T cell repertoires in COVID-19. Here immunoSEQ multiplex PCR was the method, and the copy in TCRdb shows in-frame clones only, minus some. Altogether 150,000 to 200,000 clones are present, around 89% being singletons, with the ten largest covering 6.5% to 8.5%. The sequenced material came from PBMCs or T cells enriched from blood (not recorded which). These receptors all stem from a woman in her 50s who had recovered from COVID-19.

This clone was found a few times. The chain links TRBV7-2 to TRBJ1-1, with 8 nucleotides matching TRBD1. Germline loops: CDR1 SGHTA, CDR2 FQGNSA. This CDR3 comprises 14 residues. Trimming removed 4 bases from V and 11 bases from J; junction bases left unmatched: 12. Here the CDR3 reads CASSSRGQGALAFF. The CDR3 DNA reads TGTGCCAGCAGCTCCCGGGGGCAGGGGGCGTTGGCTTTCTTT.

V and J are TRBV3-1 (or the pseudogene TRBV3-2) and TRBJ2-5, with 10 positions matching TRBD2. The CDR3 is 16 amino acids. J lost 1 base, V lost 4 bases, and 6 bases had no gene match. Per germline, CDR1 LGHDT and CDR2 YNNKEL (reference sequence). The DNA of the CDR3 is TGTGCCAGCAGCCCGGCTAGCGGGGGCCGCCAAGAGACCCAGTACTTC. This encodes CASSPASGGRQETQYF.

The genes are TRBV6-5 and TRBJ1-1; perhaps TRBD1 as D (6 bases). Trimming removed 7 bases at V and 0 bases at J, with 12 bases between. This CDR3 spans 14 amino acids. From germline, CDR1 is MNHEY and CDR2 SVGAGI. In DNA, the CDR3 is TGTGCCAGCAATCAGGACAGCCTGAACACTGAAGCTTTCTTT. This codes for CASNQDSLNTEAFF.

The table lists this clone with a count of one. The rearrangement joins TRBV7-3 to TRBJ2-6, with a weak D call TRBD2 (5 bases). Between the trimmed V and J ends, which lost 5 bases and 0 bases, there was a span of 14 bases. Germline V gene sequence: CDR1 SGHTA, CDR2 FQGTGA. The CDR3 is made up of 17 amino acids. The CDR3 protein is CASSPPAGNSGANVLTF. In DNA form, the CDR3 reads TGTGCCAGCAGCCCCCCCGCCGGGAACTCTGGGGCCAACGTCCTGACTTTC.

The V call is TRBV6-2 or TRBV6-3, the J call TRBJ2-3, with D tentatively TRBD1 (5 bases). Germline V gives CDR1 MNHEY, CDR2 SVGEGT. This CDR3 has 12 residues. Deletions cut 6 bases from V and 5 bases from J, with 9 bases between. This CDR3 reads CASSPTEDTQYF. CDR3 DNA: TGTGCCAGCAGCCCGACAGAAGATACGCAGTATTTT.

This clone is judged medium-sized (0.01 to 0.1%). This chain uses TRBV5-4 with TRBJ1-5; D perhaps matches TRBD1 (6 bases). Germline values: CDR1 SGHNT, CDR2 YYREEE (reference sequence). This CDR3 is built from 15 residues. Trimming left V 2 bases short and J 1 base short, with 10 bases between. Written as DNA, the CDR3 is TGTGCCAGCAGCTTTCAGGGGATGAGCAATCAGCCCCAGCATTTT. Protein: CASSFQGMSNQPQHF. Looking up the rest from reference TRBV5-4 and TRBJ1-5 gives the full variable domain: ETGVTQSPTHLIKTRGQQVTLRCSSQSGHNTVSWYQQALGQGPQFIFQYYREEENGRGNFPPRFSGLQFPNYSSELNVNALELDDSALYLCASSFQGMSNQPQHFGDGTRLSIL.

This CDR3 reads CASSRGQNYGYTF. The DNA for the CDR3 is TGTGCCAGCAGCCGTGGACAGAACTATGGCTACACCTTC. The rearrangement uses TRBV7-9 and TRBJ1-2; D is perhaps TRBD1 (6 bases). The CDR3 has 13 residues. The V end was cut by 5 bases, the J end by 2 bases, with 9 bases between. Germline CDR1 SEHNR, CDR2 FQNEAQ (reference sequence).

The rearrangement joins TRBV7-7 to TRBJ2-5, with 7 bases aligning to TRBD1. The length of the CDR3 is 15 residues. V trimming: 5 bases; J trimming: 6 bases; junction bases outside the gene matches: 12. The germline CDR1 and CDR2 sequences are SSHAT and FNYEAQ (reference sequence). The CDR3 coding sequence is TGTGCCAGCAGCCAGGAAAGGGGGCGAAGTAAGACCCAGTACTTC. This gives the protein CASSQERGRSKTQYF.

The chain couples TRBV7-2 to TRBJ1-3; D is uncertain. V gave up 5 bases and J gave up 7 bases, with 9 bases separating them. The CDR3 is 12 residues long. CDR1 SGHTA and CDR2 FQGNSA come from the germline V gene. CDR3 sequence reads: CASSPPSNTIYF. The DNA for the CDR3 is TGTGCCAGCAGCCCTCCGTCGAACACCATATATTTT.

The chain couples TRBV29-1 to TRBJ2-3, with D maybe TRBD1 (7 bases). This CDR3 is built from 14 residues. Per germline, CDR1 SQVTM and CDR2 ANQGSEA. The V end was cut by 3 bases, the J end by 1 base, with 11 bases between. CDR3 DNA: TGCAGCGTTGAGGAGGGGGCGCGCACAGATACGCAGTATTTT. Translation gives CSVEEGARTDTQYF.

The chain uses TRBV4-2 and TRBJ1-6; 7 positions agree with TRBD1. The CDR3 is 16 amino acids. The germline V gene has CDR1 LGHNA and CDR2 YNFKEQ. V was pared by 5 bases and J by 7 bases, with 11 bases of the junction left unmatched. The CDR3 loop is CASSLGTVNLNSPLHF. The CDR3, as DNA: TGTGCCAGCAGCTTAGGGACAGTGAACTTAAATTCACCCCTCCACTTT.

The gene calls are TRBV7-2 and TRBJ2-3, with 10 bases that match TRBD2. CDR1 and CDR2 from the germline V gene are SGHTA and FQGNSA. Trimming cost V 3 bases and J 3 bases; bases outside gene matches: 3. The CDR3 is 15 residues long. The CDR3: CASSLASGGTDTQYF. The CDR3 DNA sequence: TGTGCCAGCAGCTTGGCTAGCGGGGGAACAGATACGCAGTATTTT.

The chain has TRBV5-6 and TRBJ1-1, with 7 bases identical to TRBD1. CDR3 length: 16 residues. Looked up from germline, CDR1 is SGHDT and CDR2 is YYEEEE. The J segment lost 5 bases and the V segment lost 3 bases, leaving 13 bases of the junction unmatched. The CDR3 is CASSSPGTAALTEAFF. The CDR3 nucleotides are TGTGCCAGCAGCTCCCCAGGGACAGCCGCACTTACTGAAGCTTTCTTT.

The chain has TRBV27 and TRBJ2-3; TRBD2 is a possible D gene (5 bases). The germline gives CDR1 MNHEY, CDR2 SMNVEV (reference sequence). This CDR3 comprises 15 residues. With 5 bases removed from V and 5 bases from J, the gap between germline ends came to 17 bases. The CDR3 nucleotides are TGTGCCAGCAGTCCTAATCGGGGAGAGGGAGATACGCAGTATTTT. Protein sequence: CASSPNRGEGDTQYF.

The J gene is TRBJ1-4, the V gene TRBV7-9; D remains unclear. This CDR3 has 13 residues. Trimming removed 3 bases from V and 4 bases from J, with 6 bases in between. Germline V gene lookup returns CDR1 SEHNR and CDR2 FQNEAQ (reference sequence). As DNA, the CDR3 is TGTGCCAGCAGCTTCGGTTTTAATGAAAAACTGTTTTTT. This translates into CASSFGFNEKLFF.

The chain joins TRBV7-2 to TRBJ1-1, with D perhaps TRBD1 (5 bases). V lost 2 bases to trimming and J lost 5 bases, with 15 bases between them. CDR1 and CDR2 from the germline V gene are SGHTA and FQGNSA. CDR3 size: 15 residues. CDR3 amino acids: CASSLSGSGGTEAFF. The DNA of the CDR3 is TGTGCCAGCAGCTTATCTGGGTCCGGGGGTACTGAAGCTTTCTTT.

The rearrangement uses TRBV10-3 and TRBJ1-1; D is possibly TRBD1 (5 bases). Trimming cost V 2 bases and J 4 bases, with 14 bases left between them. The CDR3 loop spans 15 amino acids. Germline V gene data show CDR1 as ENHRY and CDR2 as SYGVKD. CDR3 sequence: CAISELGQGGTEAFF. As DNA, the CDR3 is TGTGCCATCAGTGAGCTAGGGCAGGGAGGCACTGAAGCTTTCTTT.

The chain couples TRBV6-2 or TRBV6-3 to TRBJ2-3; 8 bases line up with TRBD2. CDR1 and CDR2 (germline): MNHEY, SVGEGT. The CDR3 is 16 residues long. The J segment lost 4 bases and the V segment lost 2 bases, leaving 8 bases of the junction unmatched. CDR3 DNA sequence: TGTGCCAGCAGTTACCCGCCCCGGGGGGGATCAGATACGCAGTATTTT. As protein: CASSYPPRGGSDTQYF.

V is TRBV12-5 and J is TRBJ2-2; 7 positions agree with TRBD2. Germline assignment: CDR1 LGHNT and CDR2 FRNRAP. This CDR3 spans 20 amino acids. V lost 1 base and J lost 0; bases outside the gene matches: 14. The chain's CDR3 is CASGLAKRGLSPANTGELFF. As DNA, the CDR3 is TGTGCTAGTGGTTTGGCAAAGCGGGGACTCTCCCCCGCGAACACCGGGGAGCTGTTTTTT.

The V gene is TRBV10-3, the J gene TRBJ1-6; TRBD1 is a possible D gene (5 bases). This CDR3 is 17 amino acids long. V dropped 3 bases and J dropped 5 bases, with 17 bases sitting between them. From germline, CDR1 is ENHRY and CDR2 SYGVKD. The CDR3 sequence is CAISDRGGPLNNSPLHF. In nucleotides, the CDR3 is TGTGCCATCAGTGATCGGGGGGGACCCCTCAATAATTCACCCCTCCACTTT.

The V call is TRBV19, the J call TRBJ2-2; 10 bases map to TRBD1. Germline CDR1 LNHDA, CDR2 SQIVND (reference sequence). CDR3 length: 19 amino acids. The V gene end was trimmed by 6 bases and the J gene end by 14 bases; junction bases not matched to a gene: 27. CDR3 nucleotides: TGTGCCAGTAGCTTCTACACCGGGACAGGGGACCTACGGCGGGGATATCTGTTTTTT. Translating gives CASSFYTGTGDLRRGYLFF.

This rearrangement joins TRBV6-5 to TRBJ1-1; TRBD1 agrees at 9 bases. The CDR3 contains 15 residues. Germline CDR1 MNHEY, CDR2 SVGAGI. Trimming took 6 bases from V and 1 from J; bases not matched to a gene: 6. The CDR3 here is CASRPQGAENTEAFF. The CDR3 nucleotides read TGTGCCAGCAGACCACAGGGGGCGGAGAACACTGAAGCTTTCTTT.

This clone was observed a handful of times. The gene calls are TRBV11-2 and TRBJ2-1; 8 positions agree with TRBD2. The length of the CDR3 is 15 residues. Trimming removed 7 bases from V and 0 bases from J; junction bases left unmatched: 5. The germline V gene encodes CDR1 SGHAT and CDR2 FQNNGV. The CDR3 DNA sequence: TGTGCCAGCACCCCGGGGGGGGCCTCCTACAATGAGCAGTTCTTC. It specifies CASTPGGASYNEQFF.

CDR3 sequence reads: CASSSTGLAGVSYQETQYF. The CDR3, as DNA: TGTGCCAGCAGCTCCACCGGACTAGCGGGTGTTTCGTACCAAGAGACCCAGTACTTC. V gene TRBV7-3 combines with J gene TRBJ2-5; 11 positions agree with TRBD2. Losses at the gene ends were 4 bases for V and 0 bases for J; bases not matched to a gene: 13. Germline CDR1 and CDR2: SGHTA and FQGTGA. The CDR3 totals 19 residues.

This sequence joins TRBV5-1 and TRBJ1-4; D remains unclear. V was cut by 0 bases and J by 3 bases, with 18 bases left in between. The CDR3 consists of 18 residues. Germline V CDR1 and CDR2: SGHRS, YFSETQ. CDR3 sequence: CASSLDARRVRSNEKLFF. The CDR3 coding sequence is TGCGCCAGCAGCTTGGACGCACGGAGGGTTCGGTCTAATGAAAAACTGTTTTTT.

The genes are TRBV2 and TRBJ2-7; no clear D gene. There are 13 residues in the CDR3. V lost 8 bases to trimming and J lost 2 bases, with 13 bases between them. Germline V lookup: CDR1 SNHLY, CDR2 FYNNEI. The CDR3 sequence: CASAFILPYEQYF. The CDR3 coding sequence is TGTGCCAGCGCCTTTATACTACCCTACGAGCAGTACTTC.

The chain joins TRBV9 to TRBJ1-1, with a tentative D call TRBD1 (6 bases). Germline assignment: CDR1 SGDLS and CDR2 YYNGEE. Trimming pared 1 base from V and 1 base from J, leaving 14 bases between. CDR3 length: 16 amino acids. The CDR3 DNA follows: TGTGCCAGCAGCGTAAACGGGGGGGCCGGGAACACTGAAGCTTTCTTT. Translating it yields CASSVNGGAGNTEAFF.